The T cell receptor (beta chain) described here comes from a study of blood T cell repertoires in COVID-19. About the research overall: PBMCs, B-cell-depleted T cells, or T cells were the source of the cDNA or gDNA that made up the material.

As handled by the study authors: Reference gene primer amplification gave nucleated cell count estimates. TCRdb's copy holds only in-frame clones and misses some; the assay was immunoSEQ multiplex PCR. V, J and clone size derive from that table, while D and trimming were established from the DNA sequence. The top ten hold 5.1% of the sample, which has roughly 100,000 clones, roughly nine tenths seen once. Germline loops: CDR1 MNHEY, CDR2 SVGAGI. V was cut by 2 bases and J by 3 bases, with 11 bases left in between. The CDR3 consists of 15 residues. The receptor was isolated from a human donor in a cohort sampled during active COVID-19. The chain has TRBV6-5 and TRBJ1-3; D is perhaps TRBD1 (6 bases). Sequencing used peripheral blood. DNA for the CDR3: TGTGCCAGCAGTTACGGTAGACAGGTTGGAAACACCATATATTTT. The encoded protein is CASSYGRQVGNTIYF.